The clone carrying this TCR beta chain has only one observation. The data originate from a study of shared clonotypes between healthy human individuals. The naive CD8 population came from CD45RO-negative cells selected for CCR7, without terminally differentiated effector memory CD45RA+ cells. The data were produced by immunoSEQ multiplex PCR, yet TCRdb's version contains in-frame clones alone and is incomplete. The repertoire includes 600,000 or so clones, about 98% of them detected once, and 0.3% to 0.35% sits in the top ten. Trimming took 0 bases from V and 1 from J, leaving 10 bases between them. The length of the CDR3 is 15 residues. Germline CDR1 and CDR2: SGHRS and YFSETQ.

The TCR originated in a man younger than 40 in good health. Sequenced material: naive CD8+ T cells sorted from blood. This rearrangement joins TRBV5-1 to TRBJ1-1; D not certain. CDR3 sequence (DNA): TGCGCCAGCAGCTTGGCAGGACGTAGGAACACTGAAGCTTTCTTT. This gives the protein CASSLAGRRNTEAFF.